The clone carrying this T cell receptor beta chain was observed a handful of times. Its antigen is unknown. The sample is drawn from a study of T cells in Graves' hyperthyroidism and ophthalmopathy. Study context: Peripheral blood was obtained at initial diagnosis, preceding any treatment. Findings and limits, study-wide: Among clonotypes expanded in thyroid above 0.001, most were also found in blood.

With a duration under 2 months, the hyperthyroidism was newly diagnosed in patients aged 18 to 65. In making diagnoses, clinical symptoms, serum thyroxine and TRAb, thyroid ultrasound and orbital computed tomography were all used. Amplification targeted TCR beta CDR3 regions from RNA transcripts. The HTBI set primed first-round TCR CDR3 RT-PCR. Each CDR3 protein gets one entry after TCRdb re-called the multiplex PCR reads with MiXCR. The sample yields around 500,000 distinct CDR3 sequences, 14% seen once. The receptor comes from a woman in her 40s with Graves' hyperthyroidism. The specimen sequenced was blood.

CDR3 protein: CASSVVGDSSYNEQFF. The CDR3 DNA reads TGTGCCAGCAGCGTAGTAGGGGACAGCTCCTACAATGAGCAGTTCTTC. This rearrangement joins TRBV9 to TRBJ2-1; TRBD1 agrees at 7 bases. The CDR3 loop spans 16 amino acids. J was trimmed by 0 bases and V by 0 bases; bases with no gene match: 3. Germline CDR1 SGDLS, CDR2 YYNGEE.